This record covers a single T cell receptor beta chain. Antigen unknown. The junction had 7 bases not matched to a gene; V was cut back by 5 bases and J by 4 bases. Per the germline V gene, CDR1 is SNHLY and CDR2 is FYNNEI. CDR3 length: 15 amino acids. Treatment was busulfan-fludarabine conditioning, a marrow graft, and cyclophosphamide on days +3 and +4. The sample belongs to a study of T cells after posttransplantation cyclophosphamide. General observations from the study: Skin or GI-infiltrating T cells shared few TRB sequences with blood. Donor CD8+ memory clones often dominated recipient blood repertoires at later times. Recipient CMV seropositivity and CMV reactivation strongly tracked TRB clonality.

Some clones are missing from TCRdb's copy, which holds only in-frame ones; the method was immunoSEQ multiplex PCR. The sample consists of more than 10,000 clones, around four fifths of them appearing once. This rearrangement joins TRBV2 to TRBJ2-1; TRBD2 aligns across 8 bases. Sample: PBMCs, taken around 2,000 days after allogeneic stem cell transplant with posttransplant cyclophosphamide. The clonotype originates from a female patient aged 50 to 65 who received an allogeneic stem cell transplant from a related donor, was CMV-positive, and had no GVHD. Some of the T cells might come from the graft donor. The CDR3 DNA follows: TGTGCCAGCAGTTATATAGCGGGAAATTACAATGAGCAGTTCTTC. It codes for CASSYIAGNYNEQFF.